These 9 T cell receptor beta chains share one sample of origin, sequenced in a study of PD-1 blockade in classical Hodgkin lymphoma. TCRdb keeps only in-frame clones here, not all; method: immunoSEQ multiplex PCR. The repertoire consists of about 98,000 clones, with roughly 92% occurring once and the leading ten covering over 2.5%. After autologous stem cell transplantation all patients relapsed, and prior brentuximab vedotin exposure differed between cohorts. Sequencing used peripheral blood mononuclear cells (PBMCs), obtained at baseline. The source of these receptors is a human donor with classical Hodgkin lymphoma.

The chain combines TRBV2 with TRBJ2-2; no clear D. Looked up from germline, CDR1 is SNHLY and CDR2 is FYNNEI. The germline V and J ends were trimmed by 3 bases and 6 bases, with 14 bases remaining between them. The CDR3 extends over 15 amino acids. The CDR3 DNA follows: TGTGCCAGCAGTGACTGGCCCACACTCCCCGGGGAGCTGTTTTTT. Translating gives CASSDWPTLPGELFF.

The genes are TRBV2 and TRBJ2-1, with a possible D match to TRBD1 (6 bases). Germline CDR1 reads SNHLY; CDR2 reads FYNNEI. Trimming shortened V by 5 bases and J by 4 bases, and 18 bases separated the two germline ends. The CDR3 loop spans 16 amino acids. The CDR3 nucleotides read TGTGCCAGCAGTCAGTCGGATTTAGGACAGTACAATGAGCAGTTCTTC. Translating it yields CASSQSDLGQYNEQFF.

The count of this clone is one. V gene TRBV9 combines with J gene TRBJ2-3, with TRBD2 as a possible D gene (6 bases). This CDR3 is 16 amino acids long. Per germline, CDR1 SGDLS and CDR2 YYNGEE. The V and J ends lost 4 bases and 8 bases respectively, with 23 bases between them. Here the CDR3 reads CASSPGGYGTLATQYF. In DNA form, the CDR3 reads TGTGCCAGCAGCCCAGGTGGGTACGGGACTTTGGCTACGCAGTATTTT.

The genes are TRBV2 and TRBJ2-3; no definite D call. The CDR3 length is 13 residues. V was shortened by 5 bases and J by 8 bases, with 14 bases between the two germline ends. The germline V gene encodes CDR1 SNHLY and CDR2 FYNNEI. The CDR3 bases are TGTGCCAGCAGTTACCCTCTCAATATTACGCAGTATTTT. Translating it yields CASSYPLNITQYF.

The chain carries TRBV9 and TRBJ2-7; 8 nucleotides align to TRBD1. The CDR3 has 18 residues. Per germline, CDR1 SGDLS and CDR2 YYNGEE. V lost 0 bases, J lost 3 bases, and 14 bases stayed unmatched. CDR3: CASSVGVSSGQVNYEQYF. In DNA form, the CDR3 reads TGTGCCAGCAGCGTAGGTGTAAGCTCGGGACAGGTCAACTACGAGCAGTACTTC. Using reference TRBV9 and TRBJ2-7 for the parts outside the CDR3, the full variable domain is DSGVTQTPKHLITATGQRVTLRCSPRSGDLSVYWYQQSLDQGLQFLIQYYNGEERAKGNILERFSAQQFPDLHSELNLSSLELGDSALYFCASSVGVSSGQVNYEQYFGPGTRLTVT.

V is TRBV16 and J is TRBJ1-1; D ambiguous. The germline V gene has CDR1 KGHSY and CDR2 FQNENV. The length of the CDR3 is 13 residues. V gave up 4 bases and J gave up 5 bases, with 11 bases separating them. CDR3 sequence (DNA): TGTGCCAGCAGCCTTATGGGTCGGACTGAAGCTTTCTTT. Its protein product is CASSLMGRTEAFF.

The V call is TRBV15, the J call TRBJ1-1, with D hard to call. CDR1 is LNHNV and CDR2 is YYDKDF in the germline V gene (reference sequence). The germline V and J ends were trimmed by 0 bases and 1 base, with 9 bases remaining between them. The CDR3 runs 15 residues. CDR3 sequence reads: CATSRDLAGNTEAFF. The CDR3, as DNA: TGTGCCACCAGCAGAGATTTGGCAGGGAACACTGAAGCTTTCTTT.

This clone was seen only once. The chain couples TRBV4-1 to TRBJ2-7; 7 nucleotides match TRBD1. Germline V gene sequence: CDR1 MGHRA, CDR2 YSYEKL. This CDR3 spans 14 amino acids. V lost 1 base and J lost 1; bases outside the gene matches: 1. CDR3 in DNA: TGCGCCAGCAGCCAAGCGGACAGGTCCTACGAGCAGTACTTC. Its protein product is CASSQADRSYEQYF.

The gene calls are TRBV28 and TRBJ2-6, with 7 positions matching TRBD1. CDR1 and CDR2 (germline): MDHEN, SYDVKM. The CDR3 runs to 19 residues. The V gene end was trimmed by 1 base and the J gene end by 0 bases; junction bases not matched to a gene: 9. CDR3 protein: CASSLSLPSGGSGANVLTF. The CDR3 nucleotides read TGTGCCAGCAGTTTATCTCTTCCCTCAGGGGGCTCTGGGGCCAACGTCCTGACTTTC.